Here is one TCR beta chain with its context. What it binds is not known. The data were obtained in a study of coeliac disease. CDR3 length equals 14 residues. Trimming took 2 bases from V and 3 from J, leaving 8 bases between them. Germline assignment: CDR1 ENHRY and CDR2 SYGVKD. Assay: immunoSEQ multiplex PCR; the TCRdb copy retains only in-frame clones and omits some. Counted here are 4,200 or so clones, roughly 60% occurring once; the ten biggest clones make up around 8.9%. Study conclusions and caveats: Unbiased detection of gliadin-specific T cells was judged not feasible with this approach. Lower clonality than controls marked TRB and TRG repertoires from active celiac intraepithelial and lamina propria samples.

The clonotype comes from a man aged 65-85 years with active celiac disease. This sequence joins TRBV10-3 and TRBJ1-5; D gene unclear. Specimen: intraepithelial lymphocytes from the gut. The CDR3: CAISEGRFNQPQHF. In nucleotides, the CDR3 is TGTGCCATCAGTGAGGGCAGATTCAATCAGCCCCAGCATTTT.